The subject of this entry is one T cell receptor beta chain. This clone has just one count. Its antigen is currently not known. One base away there is no much larger clone; base qualities are not given. At one collaborating source in Seattle, patients were enrolled during active infection and were followed longitudinally through the course of disease. Whole blood was collected in K2EDTA tubes by collaborating institutions according to the institutions' own protocols. For TCRbeta analysis, collaborators shipped samples as frozen whole blood, isolated PBMCs, or DNA extracted from either of those sample types. The source of the sample is a study of blood T cell repertoires in COVID-19 (dated by TCRdb to the early 2020s). The study in broad terms: Collaborator samples came from the United States, Italy and Spain and covered acute and convalescent phases of COVID-19. The prospective study material was composed of cDNA or gDNA derived from T cells, B-cell-depleted T cells, or PBMCs. Subjects who had been exposed to COVID-19, were actively infected with it, or had recovered from it provided the deeply sampled blood TCRbeta repertoires that made up the dataset. The repertoires were released in a freely available public database intended as a resource for research on the immune response to SARS-CoV-2. The samples were drawn from the first 160 participants of the ongoing ImmuneRACE study and from roughly 1,300 subjects provided by 6 global collaborators. A de-identified subject ID, COVID-19 status, age in years and sex were almost always included in the sample metadata. Where HLA class I and class II types were available, the types were taken from metadata supplied by the sample provider, not from assay-based typing.

The CDR3 contains 14 residues, cysteine and phenylalanine counted. Just the 42-base CDR3 DNA is kept, in frame starting at base 1. V sheds 6 bases and J sheds 6 bases, leaving 18 bases between their ends. From the germline V gene (reference sequence), CDR1 is LNHDA and CDR2 is SQIVND. TCRbeta CDR3 regions were amplified from genomic DNA by means of the immunoSEQ Assay, a bias-controlled multiplex PCR. As for the authors' bioinformatics: The number of nucleated cells in each sample was estimated by amplification of reference gene primers within the assay. Sequence reads were collapsed and filtered to measure the absolute abundance of every unique TCRbeta CDR3 rearrangement. For each sample, productive Simpson clonality was calculated as the square root of Simpson's diversity index over productive rearrangements. Here the immuneACCESS table is served through TCRdb, limited to in-frame sequences with V and J called. Missing clones are a known gap in these copies; in checked studies unresolved V genes cover under half, and the rest lacks a known reason. Clone size and the V and J calls come from that table; the DNA yielded D and trimming. The sample table records 200,000 to 300,000 clones; 75% to 95% of these occur just once. In total, the top ten clones hold approximately 2.5% of the sample.

The research as a whole found: How much clinical and demographic metadata was included differed by source and by participant, and the metadata was provided uncurated.

The specimen sequenced was peripheral blood. The V gene is TRBV19 and the J gene is TRBJ2-7; a tentative D call is TRBD2 (6 bases match). The receptor's source is a person aged 18 to 30 with COVID-19, enrolled during active disease. The sequence in DNA is TGTGCCAGTAGCGATGGCGGGGCTACGAGCGAGCAGTACTTC. This yields the protein CASSDGGATSEQYF.